This T cell receptor beta chain was found in a study of shared clonotypes between healthy human individuals (dated by TCRdb to 2020 to 2021). General notes on the study: The cohort included three men and a couple of women between 18 and 49 years of age. For each donor, three plates each were used for CD4 naive and CD4 memory, two plates were used for CD8 naive, and one plate was used for CD8 memory. Per donor, leukapheresis produced somewhere between about 0.85 and 9.5 billion PBMCs. Different laboratories and diverse techniques were used to prepare libraries and sequence TCR repertoires, to increase sequencing depth and limit assay-specific biases. The study deeply sequenced blood TCR repertoires of about 5 healthy adults to estimate repertoire size and the extent of clonotype sharing between individuals.

The CDR3 numbers 14 residues from cysteine through phenylalanine. Only the CDR3 region is kept as DNA, spanning 42 bases read in frame from base 1. V and J are trimmed by 3 bases and 6 bases, and the gene matches miss 5 bases of the junction. The germline V gene provides CDR1 SGHTA and CDR2 FQGNSA. Concerning this clone itself: Its specific antigen is unknown. Per-base qualities were not stored, and no clone one base away is much larger.

TCR CDR3 regions were amplified from genomic DNA by multiplex PCR using the deep immunoSEQ assay. For each cell subset, the extracted genomic DNA was distributed evenly across all wells of several immunoSEQ 96-well plates, and each plate served as one replicate. For sorted subsets, roughly 190 ng of genomic DNA, equivalent to some 33,000 T cell genomes, went into each replicate PCR. The purified libraries were quantified using a Qubit 3.0 fluorometer, sized with a Bioanalyzer 2100, and then quantified again using the KAPA Library Quantification kit. Every immunoSEQ 96-well plate was sequenced on a dedicated single-read 150-cycle Illumina NextSeq 550 flow cell. Regarding the original processing steps: The immunoSEQ output contained only junctional sequences without quality scores, so filtering could not match that applied to full-length reads. Sequences were annotated with PyIR, a Python wrapper for IgBLAST v1.9, and V/J genes and CDR3 were assigned using IMGT germline references. Reads with weak V/J assignments (E-value above 1e-6), missing CDR3, stop codons, out-of-frame junctions, or ambiguous translated residues were removed. V3J clonotypes were defined as sequences sharing an identical inferred V gene, J gene, and CDR3 amino acid sequence. Percentage overlap between repertoires was calculated by dividing the number of shared unique clonotypes by the size of the smaller repertoire. RTK rarefaction, the Chao1 estimator, and Recon v2.1 estimates of unobserved clonotypes were used to assess repertoire richness. Generation probabilities for all TCRbeta clonotypes obtained by the gDNA method from a few donors were computed using OLGA. TCRdb retrieved this table from immuneACCESS and kept in-frame rearrangements only. Not all clones are present; in checked studies, unresolved V genes account for under half, and no reason is known for the remainder. That table is the source of V, J and clone size, and D and trimming were worked out from the DNA. For this sample the table gives approximately 2,200,000 clones, of which roughly 91% were detected only once. The top ten constitute more than 1.5% of the sample.

CD8 naive samples consisted of CD45RO-negative cells that were positively selected for CCR7, yielding a CD45RA+CCR7+ population without TemRA cells. The donors were healthy, HIV-negative adults with no recently reported acute infections or vaccinations. Every donor was a Caucasian adult living in Nashville, Tennessee, USA. After blood collection by leukapheresis, PBMCs were isolated using Ficoll-Histopaque density gradient centrifugation and then cryopreserved in the vapor phase of liquid nitrogen. Purity and quantity of every magnetically sorted T cell population were checked by analytical flow cytometry. Each sorted fraction had its genomic DNA isolated and then quantified by UV absorbance on a Nanodrop 2000c. Results and caveats for the whole study, not just this receptor: Pairwise subsampling led to the expectation that sequencing depth would affect the degree of clonotype sharing among donors. Naive subsets generally had larger estimated clonotype richness than memory subsets. Clonotypes shared by all four sorted-subset donors showed higher generation probabilities than non-shared clonotypes. Rarefaction of sorted-subset datasets indicated incomplete sequencing despite the large sequencing depth. The genetic and exposure-history diversity represented was limited by the small number of donors. Sampling was limited to blood, and TCR repertoires in tissue likely differ from TCR repertoires in blood. Approximately 5% of naive CD4, 3% to 3.5% of naive CD8, around 2.3% of memory CD4, and more than 0.35% of memory CD8 clonotypes were shared across a few donors.

Here the chain combines TRBV7-2 and TRBJ1-5, with 7 junctional bases fitting TRBD1. The sample consisted of naive CD8+ T cells from PBMCs. What this sample's cell subset or site label stands for: CD45RA+CCR7+. This clonotype was obtained from a man between 18 and 35 years old in good health. Some clones in this sample may be carry-over from other donors' samples. The DNA is TGTGCCAGCAGCTTGGACAGGTTTATTCAGCCCCAGCATTTT. Translation gives CASSLDRFIQPQHF. Extended through the reference TRBV7-2 and TRBJ1-5 proteins, this CDR3 yields the full variable domain: GAGVSQSPSNKVTEKGKDVELRCDPISGHTALYWYRQSLGQGLEFLIYFQGNSAPDKSGLPSDRFSAERTGGSVSTLTIQRTQQEDSAVYLCASSLDRFIQPQHFGDGTRLSIL.